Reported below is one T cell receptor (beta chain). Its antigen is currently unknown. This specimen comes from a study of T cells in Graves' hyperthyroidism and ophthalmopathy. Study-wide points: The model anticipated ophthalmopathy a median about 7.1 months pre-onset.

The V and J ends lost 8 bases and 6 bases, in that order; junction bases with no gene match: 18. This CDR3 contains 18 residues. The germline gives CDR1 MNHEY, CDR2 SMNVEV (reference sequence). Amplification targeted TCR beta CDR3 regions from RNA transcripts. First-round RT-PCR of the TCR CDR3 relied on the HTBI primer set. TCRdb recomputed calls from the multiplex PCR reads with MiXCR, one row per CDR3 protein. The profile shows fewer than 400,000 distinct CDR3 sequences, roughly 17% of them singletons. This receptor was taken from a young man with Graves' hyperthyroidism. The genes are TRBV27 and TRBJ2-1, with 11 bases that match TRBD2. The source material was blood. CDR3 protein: CASDSPGVGLAAVNEQFF. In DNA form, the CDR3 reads TGTGCCAGCGACTCCCCGGGCGTGGGACTAGCGGCCGTCAATGAGCAGTTCTTC.